A single sample is the source of the 21 T cell receptor beta chains below, sequenced in a study of control samples from healthy donors and cancer patients. Sequencing was performed with immunoSEQ multiplex PCR; in TCRdb, only in-frame clones are kept and a portion is missing. This table has some 130,000 clones, about nine tenths appearing once. Sequenced sample: blood. These receptors all come from a man between 35 and 55 years old in good health.

V and J are TRBV28 and TRBJ1-2; D is perhaps TRBD1 (5 bases). Germline V CDR1 and CDR2: MDHEN, SYDVKM. V was pared by 4 bases and J by 8 bases, with 17 bases between. This CDR3 contains 14 residues. The CDR3 coding sequence is TGTGCCAGCAGTTCCCCGAGCGGGGGGTTGGGCTACACCTTC. Its translation: CASSSPSGGLGYTF.

The chain joins TRBV6-5 to TRBJ1-4; D unclear. The V end lost 6 bases, the J end lost 0 bases, and 11 bases lay between the germline ends. This CDR3 contains 15 residues. CDR1 is MNHEY, CDR2 SVGAGI, per germline. The CDR3 nucleotides read TGTGCCAGCAGACCCGCCCAGGCAACTAATGAAAAACTGTTTTTT. Amino acid sequence: CASRPAQATNEKLFF.

The V and J genes are TRBV13 and TRBJ2-3, with D tentatively TRBD1 or TRBD2 (5 bases each). From germline, CDR1 is PRHDT and CDR2 FYEKMQ (reference sequence). The CDR3 is 15 residues long. Trimming shortened V by 5 bases and J by 6 bases, and 18 bases separated the two germline ends. Written as DNA, the CDR3 is TGTGCCAGCAGCGCCGGGACCCGTACTAGGGATACGCAGTATTTT. Protein sequence: CASSAGTRTRDTQYF.

This clone was recorded only once. V and J are TRBV18 and TRBJ2-2; TRBD1 matches at 9 bases. Germline CDR1 KGHSH, CDR2 LQKENI. This CDR3 is built from 16 residues. V lost 3 bases to trimming and J lost 3 bases; unmatched junction nucleotides: 5. Here the CDR3 reads CASSPLQGAYTGELFF. DNA for the CDR3: TGTGCCAGCTCACCCTTACAGGGGGCTTACACCGGGGAGCTGTTTTTT.

The rearrangement links TRBV6-1 to TRBJ1-4, with a tentative D call TRBD1 (5 bases). The germline V gene has CDR1 MNHNS and CDR2 SASEGT. Trimming pared 2 bases from V and 13 bases from J, leaving 14 bases between. This CDR3 region has 13 residues. The CDR3 nucleotides read TGTGCCAGCAGTGAAAGTAGCGGGGGACGACTGTTTTTT. As protein: CASSESSGGRLFF.

The rearrangement joins TRBV6-6 to TRBJ1-6; the D is unclear. CDR1 and CDR2 (germline): MNHNY, SVGAGI (reference sequence). Between the trimmed V and J ends, which lost 10 bases and 4 bases, there was a span of 11 bases. The CDR3 has 13 amino acids. CDR3 sequence: CAIKPGYNSPLHF. For the CDR3, the DNA is TGTGCCATTAAGCCAGGATATAATTCACCCCTCCACTTT.

The V gene is TRBV5-1, the J gene TRBJ1-5, with 8 bases that match TRBD1. V was pared by 2 bases and J by 2 bases, with 3 bases of the junction left unmatched. The CDR3 contains 15 residues. Per germline, CDR1 SGHRS and CDR2 YFSETQ. CDR3 in amino acids: CASSFSGGGNQPQHF. CDR3 DNA sequence: TGCGCCAGCAGCTTCTCAGGGGGCGGCAATCAGCCCCAGCATTTT. The full variable domain, completed using reference TRBV5-1 and TRBJ1-5, is KAGVTQTPRYLIKTRGQQVTLSCSPISGHRSVSWYQQTPGQGLQFLFEYFSETQRNKGNFPGRFSGRQFSNSRSEMNVSTLELGDSALYLCASSFSGGGNQPQHFGDGTRLSIL.

The V call is TRBV30, the J call TRBJ2-1; TRBD2 is a possible D gene (6 bases). Trimming removed 2 bases from V and 0 bases from J, with 23 bases in between. Germline assignment: CDR1 GTSNPN and CDR2 SVGIG (reference sequence). The CDR3 length is 19 residues. CDR3 in amino acids: CAWSFGTGTFSPSYNEQFF. For the CDR3, the DNA is TGTGCCTGGAGTTTTGGGACCGGGACTTTTTCCCCCTCCTACAATGAGCAGTTCTTC.

The V gene is TRBV27, the J gene TRBJ2-6, with 7 bases matching TRBD1. The germline V gene has CDR1 MNHEY and CDR2 SMNVEV (reference sequence). The CDR3 extends over 16 amino acids. Trimming removed 11 bases from V and 0 bases from J; junction bases left unmatched: 10. The CDR3 reads CAVKGGQNSGANVLTF. DNA of the CDR3: TGTGCCGTAAAAGGGGGACAGAACTCTGGGGCCAACGTCCTGACTTTC.

The CDR3 DNA reads TGTGCCAGTAGTATCGCGGGACTAGCAGGGGGCTTGGATGAGCAGTTCTTC. This codes for CASSIAGLAGGLDEQFF. The chain is built from TRBV19 and TRBJ2-1; TRBD2 might be the D (9 bases). Looked up from germline, CDR1 is LNHDA and CDR2 is SQIVND (reference sequence). The CDR3 is 17 residues long. V lost 3 bases and J 8 bases, leaving 23 bases between the germline ends.

The V gene is TRBV5-1, the J gene TRBJ1-4, with D unresolved. Germline values: CDR1 SGHRS, CDR2 YFSETQ. The V end lost 0 bases, the J end lost 2 bases, and 8 bases lay between the germline ends. This CDR3 has 15 amino acids. CDR3 in DNA: TGCGCCAGCAGCTTGGACGGGCGCACTAATGAAAAACTGTTTTTT. The encoded protein is CASSLDGRTNEKLFF.

The chain combines TRBV6-1 with TRBJ2-1; 11 bases fit TRBD2. With V trimmed by 1 base and J by 12 bases, 8 bases remained unmatched. CDR3 size: 15 residues. From germline, CDR1 is MNHNS and CDR2 SASEGT. The CDR3 sequence is CASSEVSSGGPAQFF. CDR3 nucleotides: TGTGCCAGCAGTGAAGTTTCTAGCGGGGGGCCCGCGCAGTTCTTC.

The chain is built from TRBV11-2 and TRBJ2-5; 13 positions match TRBD2. Germline V gene sequence: CDR1 SGHAT, CDR2 FQNNGV. The CDR3 runs to 16 residues. J lost 2 bases, V lost 1 base, and 1 base had no gene match. The CDR3 sequence is CASSLGGLAGQETQYF. The CDR3 DNA reads TGTGCCAGCAGCTTAGGGGGACTAGCGGGACAAGAGACCCAGTACTTC.

The chain uses TRBV5-1 and TRBJ1-1, with 9 bases that match TRBD1. Germline values: CDR1 SGHRS, CDR2 YFSETQ. Trimming removed 4 bases from V and 4 bases from J; junction bases left unmatched: 2. The length of the CDR3 is 13 residues. CDR3 nucleotide sequence: TGCGCCAGCAGCACAGGGGGCGGCACTGAAGCTTTCTTT. Translation: CASSTGGGTEAFF. Full variable domain (outside the CDR3, taken from reference TRBV5-1 and TRBJ1-1): KAGVTQTPRYLIKTRGQQVTLSCSPISGHRSVSWYQQTPGQGLQFLFEYFSETQRNKGNFPGRFSGRQFSNSRSEMNVSTLELGDSALYLCASSTGGGTEAFFGQGTRLTVV.

In its sample, this clone was seen once. This chain connects TRBV6-5 to TRBJ1-5; no reliable D call. The V gene's germline CDR1 is MNHEY and CDR2 SVGAGI. The V end was cut by 5 bases, the J end by 0 bases, with 5 bases between. The CDR3 length is 13 residues. CDR3 loop: CASSTHSNQPQHF. DNA of the CDR3: TGTGCCAGCAGTACCCATAGCAATCAGCCCCAGCATTTT.

The chain carries TRBV6-5 and TRBJ1-3, with a weak D call TRBD1 (6 bases). Germline values: CDR1 MNHEY, CDR2 SVGAGI. Between the trimmed V and J ends, which lost 2 bases and 2 bases, there was a span of 13 bases. The CDR3 has 16 amino acids. CDR3 loop: CASSYRSTGTGNTIYF. CDR3 bases: TGTGCCAGCAGTTACCGATCCACAGGGACTGGAAACACCATATATTTT.

Note on this clone: This CDR3 is also generated by other DNA sequences in the sample. The rearrangement joins TRBV9 to TRBJ1-3; D gene ambiguous. In germline, CDR1 is SGDLS, CDR2 YYNGEE. V lost 0 bases to trimming and J lost 4 bases, with 2 bases between them. The CDR3 totals 12 residues. The CDR3 spells CASSVGGNTIYF. The CDR3 DNA follows: TGTGCCAGCAGCGTAGGAGGAAACACCATATATTTT. The full variable domain, with the rest looked up from reference TRBV9 and TRBJ1-3, is DSGVTQTPKHLITATGQRVTLRCSPRSGDLSVYWYQQSLDQGLQFLIQYYNGEERAKGNILERFSAQQFPDLHSELNLSSLELGDSALYFCASSVGGNTIYFGEGSWLTVV.

The chain couples TRBV10-3 to TRBJ2-7; D is perhaps TRBD1 or TRBD2 (5 bases each). The germline V gene encodes CDR1 ENHRY and CDR2 SYGVKD. The CDR3 is 14 amino acids. Trimming took off 0 bases at V and 0 bases at J, with 6 bases between the two ends. DNA for the CDR3: TGTGCCATCAGTGAGTCGAGGGGCTCCTACGAGCAGTACTTC. This translates into CAISESRGSYEQYF.

This CDR3 reads CASSLAGGEQYF. The CDR3 coding sequence is TGTGCCAGCAGTTTAGCGGGGGGCGAGCAGTACTTC. The chain is built from TRBV12-3 or TRBV12-4 and TRBJ2-7, with D possibly matching TRBD2 (6 bases). This CDR3 contains 12 residues. V lost 0 bases, J lost 6 bases, and 6 bases lay in between.

The chain recombines TRBV5-8 with TRBJ1-2; 7 nucleotides align to TRBD1. This CDR3 has 14 residues. CDR1 is SGHTS, CDR2 YDEGEE, per germline. V was pared by 1 base and J by 2 bases, with 2 bases of the junction left unmatched. The CDR3 nucleotides are TGTGCCAGCAGCTTGAGGGGGCTAAACTATGGCTACACCTTC. Translated: CASSLRGLNYGYTF.

CDR3 in DNA: TGCAGCTCCCGGGACAGGGTCTATGGCTACACCTTC. Amino acid sequence: CSSRDRVYGYTF. This chain links TRBV29-1 with TRBJ1-2; TRBD1 matches 9 bases. V lost 8 bases to trimming and J lost 4 bases; unmatched junction nucleotides: 5. Germline lookup yields CDR1 SQVTM and CDR2 ANQGSEA. The CDR3 is 12 amino acids.